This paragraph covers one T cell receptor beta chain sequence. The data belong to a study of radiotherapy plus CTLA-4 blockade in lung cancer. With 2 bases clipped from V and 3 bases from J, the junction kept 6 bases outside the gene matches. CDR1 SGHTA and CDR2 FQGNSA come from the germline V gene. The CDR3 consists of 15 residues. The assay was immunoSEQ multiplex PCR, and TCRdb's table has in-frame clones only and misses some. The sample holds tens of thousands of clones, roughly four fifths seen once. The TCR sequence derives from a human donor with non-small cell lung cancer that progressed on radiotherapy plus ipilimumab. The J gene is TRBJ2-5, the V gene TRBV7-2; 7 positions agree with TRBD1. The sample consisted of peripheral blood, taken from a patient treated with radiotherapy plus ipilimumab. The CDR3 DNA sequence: TGTGCCAGCAGCTTATGGGGACAGTTAGAAGAGACCCAGTACTTC. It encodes CASSLWGQLEETQYF.